The 11 T cell receptor beta chains below all came from one sample that was sequenced in a study of T cell repertoires in cytomegalovirus infection. TCRdb reprocessed the reads via MiXCR and lists one record per CDR3 protein. Of approximately 750,000 distinct CDR3 sequences listed, less than 40% are singletons. The sequencing sample was made of PBMCs. The receptors stem from a human donor in good health (CMV status not recorded). Some clones in this sample may be carry-over from other donors' samples.

The CDR3 DNA reads TGTGCCAGCAGCCAAGGTGGGGCGGTCAATTCACCCCTCCACTTT. Protein product: CASSQGGAVNSPLHF. J is TRBJ1-6 and V is TRBV3-1; perhaps TRBD1 as D (5 bases). Looked up from germline, CDR1 is LGHDT and CDR2 is YNNKEL (reference sequence). The germline V and J ends were trimmed by 1 base and 7 bases, with 11 bases remaining between them. This CDR3 spans 15 amino acids.

This clonotype was detected only a few times. The rearrangement uses TRBV12-3 or TRBV12-4 and TRBJ1-1; no clear D gene. V lost 6 bases and J lost 6, with 14 bases in between. The CDR3 has 13 amino acids. The CDR3 DNA sequence: TGTGCCAGCAGGACGGGTCCCGACCCTGAAGCTTTCTTT. Translated, it gives CASRTGPDPEAFF.

This clonotype was seen only a few times. The chain carries TRBV11-1 and TRBJ2-1, with TRBD1 matching 11 bases. Germline loops: CDR1 SGHAT, CDR2 FQDESV (reference sequence). CDR3 length: 15 residues. V shed 5 bases, J shed 7 bases, and the junction held 7 bases outside the gene matches. DNA of the CDR3: TGTGCCAGCAGCCCTGGACAGGGGGCTTCTAATGAGCAGTTCTTC. Protein: CASSPGQGASNEQFF.

This clonotype was counted a few times. The rearrangement links TRBV7-9 to TRBJ1-2; possible D gene TRBD1, 5 bases. This CDR3 contains 12 residues. The V gene's germline CDR1 is SEHNR and CDR2 FQNEAQ (reference sequence). Trimming removed 5 bases from V and 10 bases from J, with 14 bases in between. This chain's CDR3 is CASSGTGTLYTF. The CDR3 DNA sequence: TGTGCCAGCAGCGGGACCGGGACCCTCTACACCTTC.

As regards this clonotype: Compared with germline, one end of the junction differs, possibly owing to a read error. The chain carries TRBV7-9 and TRBJ2-1; D possibly corresponds to TRBD1 (5 bases). Germline V lookup: CDR1 SEHNR, CDR2 FQNEAQ (reference sequence). The CDR3 has 13 residues. This CDR3 reads CDSSLIGANEQFF. In nucleotides, the CDR3 is TGTGACAGCAGCTTAATTGGGGCCAATGAGCAGTTCTTC.

The DNA of the CDR3 is TGCGCCAGCAGCGTGGACATACAAAGCTCCTACGAGCAGTACTTC. This sequence encodes CASSVDIQSSYEQYF. The chain has TRBV5-1 and TRBJ2-7; possible D gene TRBD1, 5 bases. V was pared by 4 bases and J by 0 bases, with 14 bases between. CDR1 SGHRS and CDR2 YFSETQ come from the germline V gene. This CDR3 is 15 amino acids long.

This clonotype was seen a single time. The J gene is TRBJ1-1, the V gene TRBV2; 9 bases map to TRBD1. The CDR3 length is 15 residues. Trimming removed 5 bases from V and 4 bases from J; junction bases left unmatched: 8. Germline V gene sequence: CDR1 SNHLY, CDR2 FYNNEI. Here the CDR3 reads CASSLPGQGATEAFF. CDR3 sequence (DNA): TGTGCCAGCAGTTTACCGGGACAGGGAGCCACTGAAGCTTTCTTT.

J is TRBJ1-6 and V is TRBV9, with a possible D match to TRBD1 (6 bases). V dropped 3 bases and J dropped 11 bases, with 15 bases sitting between them. Per germline, CDR1 SGDLS and CDR2 YYNGEE. The CDR3 extends over 14 amino acids. This CDR3 reads CASSAHRAETPLHF. CDR3 in DNA: TGTGCCAGCAGCGCCCACAGGGCCGAGACACCCCTCCACTTT.

Concerning this clonotype: At one end the junction does not follow the germline gene, possibly because of a read error. The chain is built from TRBV27 and TRBJ2-2; TRBD2 agrees at 8 bases. CDR1 and CDR2 (germline): MNHEY, SMNVEV (reference sequence). The CDR3 totals 17 residues. CDR3 bases: TGTGCCCGCAGTTTACTTGGACTAGCTAAGAACACCGGGGAGCTGTTTTTT. It translates to CARSLLGLAKNTGELFF.

To note about this clonotype: A junction boundary mismatches the germline segment, possibly from a read error. The V gene is TRBV7-6, the J gene TRBJ1-3; 9 bases are a match to TRBD1. CDR3 length equals 14 residues. Germline V lookup: CDR1 SGHVS, CDR2 FNYEAQ. CDR3 coding DNA: TGTACCAGCAGCTTGGGGACAGGGAGCCACACCATATATTTT. This sequence encodes CTSSLGTGSHTIYF.

This chain uses TRBV12-3 or TRBV12-4 with TRBJ1-3; D unresolved. Deletions cut 8 bases from V and 1 base from J, with 9 bases between. The CDR3 runs to 13 residues. The DNA for the CDR3 is TGTGCCAGCTCCACAACTTCTGGAAACACCATATATTTT. This sequence encodes CASSTTSGNTIYF.